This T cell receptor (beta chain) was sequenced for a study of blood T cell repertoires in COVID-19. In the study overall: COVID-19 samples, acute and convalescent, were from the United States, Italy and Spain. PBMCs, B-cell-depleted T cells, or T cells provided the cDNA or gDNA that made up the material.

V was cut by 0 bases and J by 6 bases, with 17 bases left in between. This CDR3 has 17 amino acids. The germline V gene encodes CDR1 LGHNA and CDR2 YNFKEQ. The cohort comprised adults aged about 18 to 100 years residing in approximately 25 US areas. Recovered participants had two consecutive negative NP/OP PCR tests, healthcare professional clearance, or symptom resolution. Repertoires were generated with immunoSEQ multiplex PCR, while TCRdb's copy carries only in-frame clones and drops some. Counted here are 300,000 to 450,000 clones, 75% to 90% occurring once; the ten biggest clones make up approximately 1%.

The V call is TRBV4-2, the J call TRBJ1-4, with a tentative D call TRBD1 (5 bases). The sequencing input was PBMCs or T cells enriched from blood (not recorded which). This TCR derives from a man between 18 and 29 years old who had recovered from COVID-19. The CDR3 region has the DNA TGTGCCAGCAGCCAAGACCTTGTCCGGGGGATTGATGAAAAACTGTTTTTT. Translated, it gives CASSQDLVRGIDEKLFF.